The rows below give T cell receptor beta chains drawn from one sample of a study of blood T cell repertoires in COVID-19. Data came from immunoSEQ multiplex PCR; TCRdb stores just in-frame clones and leaves some out. The sample lists roughly 440,000 clones, more than 70% occurring once. Sequencing was done on a sample of peripheral blood. The receptors were sampled from a woman in her forties or fifties with COVID-19, enrolled during active disease. Each CDR3 is given with its conserved first and last residue. The D gene is left open where the match is weak. Only some rows state a clone size, as once, few, many or a class for expanded clones.

clone size | J gene | D gene | V gene | CDR3 DNA | CDR3 protein
NA | TRBJ1-4 | NA | TRBV27 | TGTGCCAGCAGCCCGACAGGATGGGGTGAAAAACTGTTTTTT | CASSPTGWGEKLFF
few | TRBJ2-7 | NA | TRBV7-9 | TGTGCCAGCAGTTTTACAGGGAACGAGCAGTACTTC | CASSFTGNEQYF
once | TRBJ2-7 | NA | TRBV11-3 | TGTGCCAGCAGCTTGGGGCCGACCTACGAGCAGTACTTC | CASSLGPTYEQYF
NA | TRBJ1-2 | TRBD1 | TRBV5-1 | TGCGCCAGCAGTCTCGACGGGACAGGGAGAGTTGGGGGCTATGGCTACACCTTC | CASSLDGTGRVGGYGYTF
NA | TRBJ2-3 | NA | TRBV2 | TGTGCCAGCAGGCCAGGGCACCGTTTCACCACAGATACGCAGTATTTT | CASRPGHRFTTDTQYF
NA | TRBJ2-7 | NA | TRBV3-1/TRBV3-2 | TGTGCCAGCAGCATCGACAGGCGGTACGAGCAGTACTTC | CASSIDRRYEQYF
NA | TRBJ1-4 | NA | TRBV19 | TGTGCCAGTAGTACCCTGAACGAGGCTAATGAAAAACTGTTTTTT | CASSTLNEANEKLFF
once | TRBJ1-5 | TRBD1 | TRBV7-2 | TGTGCCAGCAGCTATCGGACAGGTGACAATCAGCCCCAGCATTTT | CASSYRTGDNQPQHF
once | TRBJ1-5 | NA | TRBV28 | TGTGCCAGCAGCCTCAGGGGTTATAGCAATCAGCCCCAGCATTTT | CASSLRGYSNQPQHF
NA | TRBJ1-1 | TRBD1 | TRBV18 | TGTGCCAGCCTACCCGGGACAGCAAACACTGAAGCTTTCTTT | CASLPGTANTEAFF
NA | TRBJ1-3 | NA | TRBV7-6 | TGTGCCAGCAGCGTCGGTTCTGGAAACACCATATATTTT | CASSVGSGNTIYF
once | TRBJ1-4 | TRBD1 | TRBV4-1 | TGCGCCAGCAGGGGACAGGGGGCAACTAATGAAAAACTGTTTTTT | CASRGQGATNEKLFF
NA | TRBJ2-7 | TRBD1 | TRBV19 | TGTGCCAGTAGTACTCGGGACAGCTACGAGCAGTACTTC | CASSTRDSYEQYF
NA | TRBJ2-3 | NA | TRBV4-1 | TGCGCCAGCAGACGAGTGAGCACAGATACGCAGTATTTT | CASRRVSTDTQYF
NA | TRBJ1-2 | TRBD1 | TRBV10-3 | TGTGCCATCACCCCCCGGGGGACAGTAGACTATGGCTACACCTTC | CAITPRGTVDYGYTF